This T cell receptor (beta chain) was recorded in a study of blood T cell repertoires in COVID-19. Study information: Acute and convalescent COVID-19 specimens originated in the United States, Italy and Spain. T cells, B-cell-depleted T cells, or PBMCs provided the cDNA or gDNA that served as material.

As handled by the study authors: Researchers report that nucleated cell counts were estimated from reference gene primer amplification. The data were produced by immunoSEQ multiplex PCR, yet TCRdb's version contains in-frame clones alone and is incomplete. The V and J calls and clone size come from that table; D and trimming were worked out from the DNA. The sample consists of 380,000 or so clones, 89% of them appearing once. CDR1 is MDHEN and CDR2 is SYDVKM in the germline V gene. V was clipped by 6 bases and J by 4 bases; unmatched bases: 8. This CDR3 has 15 residues. This sequence joins TRBV28 and TRBJ2-1; 8 positions match TRBD2. The sequence was obtained from a man aged 40-55 years with acute or convalescent COVID-19. Sequenced sample: peripheral blood. The CDR3 nucleotides are TGTGCCAGCAGCCGAGGGCTAGCGGGTTACAATGAGCAGTTCTTC. It specifies CASSRGLAGYNEQFF.